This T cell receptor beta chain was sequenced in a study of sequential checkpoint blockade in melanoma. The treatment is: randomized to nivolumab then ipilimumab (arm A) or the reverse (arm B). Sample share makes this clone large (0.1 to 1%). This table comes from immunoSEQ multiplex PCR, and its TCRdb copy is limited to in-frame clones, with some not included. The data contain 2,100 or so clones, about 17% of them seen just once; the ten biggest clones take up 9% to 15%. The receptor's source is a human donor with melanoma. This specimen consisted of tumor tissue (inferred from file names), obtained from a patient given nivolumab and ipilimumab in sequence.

DNA for the CDR3: TGTGCTAGTGGAACGGCAGGGGATTATTATGGCTACACCTTC. It encodes CASGTAGDYYGYTF. The rearrangement uses TRBV12-5 and TRBJ1-2; possibly TRBD1 for D (6 bases). Germline CDR1 reads LGHNT; CDR2 reads FRNRAP. Trimming shortened V by 6 bases and J by 5 bases, and 16 bases separated the two germline ends. The CDR3 totals 14 residues.